This T cell receptor beta chain came from a study of T cell responses to AZD1222 COVID-19 vaccine. Libraries were prepared by immunoSEQ multiplex PCR; TCRdb keeps only in-frame clonotypes and omits some of them. Here the sample spans approximately 100,000 clones, approximately 91% being singletons. Germline CDR1 SGDLS, CDR2 YYNGEE. The CDR3 sequence is 19 residues long. V gave up 0 bases and J gave up 4 bases, with 23 bases separating them. Notes on this clone: Its specificity is unknown.

Findings and limits, study-wide: No day 14 peak samples; only post-peak repertoires were characterized. Clonal diversity may have been underestimated in mostly white British donors. Spike-specific TCR breadth and depth went up after people got two AZD1222 doses.

This sequence originates from an adult in good health. The chain is built from TRBV9 and TRBJ2-1; D is possibly TRBD1 or TRBD2 (6 bases each). The source was peripheral blood, collected on day 0 of AZD1222 vaccination. DNA for the CDR3: TGTGCCAGCAGCGTAGCCCGGGACTCCTTAAGGGGGGCTTACAATGAGCAGTTCTTC. This codes for CASSVARDSLRGAYNEQFF.